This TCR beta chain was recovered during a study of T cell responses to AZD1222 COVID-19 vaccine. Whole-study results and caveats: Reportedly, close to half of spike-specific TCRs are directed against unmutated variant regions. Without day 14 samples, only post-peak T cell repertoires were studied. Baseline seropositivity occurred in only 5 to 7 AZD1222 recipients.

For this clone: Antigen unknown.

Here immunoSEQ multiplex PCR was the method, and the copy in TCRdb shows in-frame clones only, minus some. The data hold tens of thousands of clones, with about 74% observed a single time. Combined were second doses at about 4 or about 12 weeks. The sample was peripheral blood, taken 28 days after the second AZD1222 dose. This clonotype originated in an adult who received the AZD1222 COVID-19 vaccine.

The CDR3 loop reads CASSLEGAAGNTIYF. The CDR3 nucleotides are TGCGCCAGCAGCTTGGAAGGGGCGGCTGGAAACACCATATATTTT. The rearrangement links TRBV5-1 to TRBJ1-3; D is perhaps TRBD1 (5 bases). From germline, CDR1 is SGHRS and CDR2 YFSETQ. Trimming shortened V by 0 bases and J by 2 bases, and 9 bases separated the two germline ends. This CDR3 contains 15 residues.